A selection of T cell receptor beta chains follows, all from one sample in a study of T cells in Graves' hyperthyroidism and ophthalmopathy. TCRdb recomputed calls from the multiplex PCR reads with MiXCR, one row per CDR3 protein. The sample shows hundreds of thousands of distinct CDR3 sequences, approximately 40% of them seen only once. Sample: blood. These receptors originate from a woman aged 40 to 49 with Graves' hyperthyroidism. Both conserved end residues are part of each CDR3. Each record gives: D gene, J gene, V gene, clone size, CDR3 protein, CDR3 DNA. The D gene is left open where the match is weak. Size tells how often a clone was seen (once, few, many) or the class of an expanded clone, and some rows leave it out.

. | TRBJ1-6 | TRBV11-2 | many | CASSLGRENSPLHF | TGTGCCAGCAGCTTGGGGAGGGAGAATTCACCCCTCCACTTT
TRBD1 | TRBJ1-6 | TRBV7-2 | . | CASSLALQGDRFSMGSPLHF | TGTGCCAGCAGCTTAGCTCTACAGGGGGACAGGTTTTCCATGGGTTCACCCCTCCACTTT
TRBD1 | TRBJ1-1 | TRBV4-3 | . | CASSQEGTGHTEAFF | TGCGCCAGCAGCCAAGAAGGGACAGGGCACACTGAAGCTTTCTTT
. | TRBJ2-7 | TRBV7-9 | . | CASTAGRISSYEQYF | TGTGCCAGCACTGCTGGGCGGATCAGCTCCTACGAGCAGTACTTC
. | TRBJ2-5 | TRBV7-9 | . | CASSRPWGSGPETQYF | TGTGCCAGCAGCCGTCCTTGGGGAAGTGGGCCAGAGACCCAGTACTTC
. | TRBJ1-4 | TRBV6-5 | . | CASSRRDTSATNEKLFF | TGTGCCAGCAGCCGCCGGGACACCTCTGCAACTAATGAAAAACTGTTTTTT
. | TRBJ1-2 | TRBV29-1 | many | CSVEYSIYGYTF | TGCAGCGTTGAGTACAGTATCTATGGCTACACCTTC
. | TRBJ2-2 | TRBV29-1 | few | CSSTSNTGELFF | TGCAGCTCGACTAGTAACACCGGGGAGCTGTTTTTT
. | TRBJ2-7 | TRBV10-1 | . | CASSVDFYNEQYF | TGCGCCAGCAGTGTGGATTTCTACAATGAGCAGTACTTC
. | TRBJ1-2 | TRBV7-9 | many | CASSLVDGDYGYTF | TGTGCCAGCAGCTTAGTGGACGGGGATTATGGCTACACCTTC
TRBD1 | TRBJ2-4 | TRBV20-1 | . | CSARARGQGVEYF | TGCAGTGCTAGAGCCAGGGGACAGGGTGTCGAGTACTTC
. | TRBJ2-7 | TRBV5-1 | . | CASSYGGAPTYEQYF | TGCGCCAGCAGCTATGGAGGGGCGCCGACCTACGAGCAGTACTTC